Included here is one T cell receptor beta chain sequence, with context. V lost 4 bases to trimming and J lost 6 bases; unmatched junction nucleotides: 10. Germline V lookup: CDR1 SGHRS, CDR2 YFSETQ. The CDR3 covers 17 residues. Produced via immunoSEQ multiplex PCR; TCRdb's table is partial and in-frame only. The profile shows 90,000 to 120,000 clones, just over 90% of them singletons. The source of the sample is a study of T cell changes during pregnancy in multiple sclerosis. The material was peripheral blood, obtained in the second trimester of pregnancy. This sequence originates from a female donor with multiple sclerosis, enrolled in a pregnancy study. This chain uses TRBV5-1 with TRBJ2-7, with 16 bases aligning to TRBD2. The CDR3 is CASSTGTSGGAPREQYF. Written as DNA, the CDR3 is TGCGCCAGCAGCACTGGGACTAGCGGGGGGGCTCCTCGCGAGCAGTACTTC.